This TCR beta chain was captured by sequencing in a study of blood T cell repertoires in COVID-19. In the study overall: T cells, B-cell-depleted T cells, or PBMCs provided the cDNA or gDNA that served as material.

Participants were aged about 18 to 89 years, lived in 24 US areas, and enrolled virtually. Donors in Cohort 3 who had recovered were those with two negative PCRs, healthcare professional clearance, or resolution of their symptoms. The authors' processing: Reference gene primer amplification in the assay estimated nucleated cell counts. Sequencing used immunoSEQ multiplex PCR; TCRdb keeps in-frame clones, though not all of them. V and J calls and clone size are as listed in that table; D and trimming were resolved from the DNA. The sample consists of hundreds of thousands of clones, 88% of them appearing once. The CDR3 extends over 17 amino acids. V gave up 6 bases and J gave up 9 bases; unmatched junction bases: 18. The germline CDR1 and CDR2 sequences are MDHEN and SYDVKM.

Input material: PBMCs or T cells enriched from blood (not recorded which). This chain joins TRBV28 and TRBJ2-1, with 9 bases matching TRBD1. The receptor comes from a woman in her thirties who had recovered from COVID-19. CDR3 nucleotides: TGTGCCAGCAGACAGGGGGCCTTTGTTCCCAGATCCGGTGAGCAGTTCTTC. As protein: CASRQGAFVPRSGEQFF.